Below, 14 T cell receptor beta chains from the same sample are listed, as sequenced in a study of blood T cell repertoires in COVID-19. TCRdb's table, derived via immunoSEQ multiplex PCR, lists solely in-frame clones and lacks some. The data hold hundreds of thousands of clones, with roughly 83% observed a single time. Sample: peripheral blood. The source of these receptors is a woman aged 70 to 79 with active or convalescent COVID-19.

This chain connects TRBV19 to TRBJ1-3, with 9 bases identical to TRBD1. CDR1 LNHDA and CDR2 SQIVND come from the germline V gene (reference sequence). The CDR3 runs 16 residues. Losses at the gene ends were 8 bases for V and 0 bases for J; bases not matched to a gene: 8. The CDR3 protein is CASSNRGPHSGNTIYF. CDR3 DNA: TGTGCCAGTTCTAACAGGGGGCCCCACTCTGGAAACACCATATATTTT.

This chain links TRBV5-1 with TRBJ2-3, with no clear D. From germline, CDR1 is SGHRS and CDR2 YFSETQ. V dropped 0 bases and J dropped 2 bases, with 7 bases sitting between them. CDR3 size: 14 residues. CDR3 in amino acids: CASSLGRSTDTQYF. For the CDR3, the DNA is TGCGCCAGCAGCTTGGGCAGGTCCACAGATACGCAGTATTTT.

This sequence joins TRBV25-1 and TRBJ1-2, with TRBD1 matching over 9 bases. Looked up from germline, CDR1 is MGHDK and CDR2 is SYGVNS. This CDR3 is built from 13 residues. V gave up 11 bases and J gave up 6 bases; unmatched junction bases: 10. CDR3 coding DNA: TGTGCCTCAAAGGATTGGACAGGGGATGGCTACACCTTC. Translating gives CASKDWTGDGYTF.

V and J are TRBV5-4 and TRBJ2-5; 8 bases agree with TRBD2. V shed 4 bases and J 4 bases; nucleotides not matched to a gene: 9. The CDR3 is 15 amino acids. CDR1 and CDR2 from the germline V gene are SGHNT and YYREEE (reference sequence). The CDR3, as DNA: TGTGCCAGCAGCCCAAGCGGGAGAGGAGGAGAGACCCAGTACTTC. Its protein is CASSPSGRGGETQYF.

In its sample, this clone was seen a few times. This chain uses TRBV11-3 with TRBJ2-2, with TRBD2 identical over 9 bases. The CDR3 extends over 17 amino acids. Trimming at V came to 6 bases and at J to 3 bases, leaving 11 bases not matched to a gene. Germline V gene lookup returns CDR1 SGHNT and CDR2 YENEEA. The CDR3 loop is CASSSTRAGGYTGELFF. CDR3 sequence (DNA): TGTGCCAGCAGTTCCACGAGAGCGGGAGGATACACCGGGGAGCTGTTTTTT.

The chain links TRBV30 to TRBJ2-5; D not resolved. The CDR3 extends over 11 amino acids. Germline V gene sequence: CDR1 GTSNPN, CDR2 SVGIG (reference sequence). The V end lost 0 bases, the J end lost 7 bases, and 6 bases lay between the germline ends. CDR3 region: CAWSVSGTQYF. DNA for the CDR3: TGTGCCTGGAGTGTCTCGGGGACCCAGTACTTC.

CDR3 nucleotides: TGTGCCAGCAGCCCAAACACCGGGGAGCTGTTTTTT. It is translated as CASSPNTGELFF. The V and J genes are TRBV9 and TRBJ2-2; no reliable D call. The CDR3 length is 12 residues. Trimming removed 4 bases from V and 2 bases from J, with 3 bases in between. The germline gives CDR1 SGDLS, CDR2 YYNGEE.

The chain recombines TRBV7-9 with TRBJ2-5, with 11 bases that match TRBD2. After removal of 5 bases from V and 2 bases from J, the junction contained 4 bases not matched to a gene. The CDR3 spans 15 residues. CDR1 is SEHNR, CDR2 FQNEAQ, per germline (reference sequence). The CDR3 reads CASSPGTSGQETQYF. CDR3 in DNA: TGTGCCAGCAGCCCCGGGACTAGCGGACAAGAGACCCAGTACTTC.

This rearrangement joins TRBV2 to TRBJ2-5, with 10 bases identical to TRBD2. The junction had 7 bases not matched to a gene; V was cut back by 2 bases and J by 7 bases. From germline, CDR1 is SNHLY and CDR2 FYNNEI. The CDR3 has 15 residues. For the CDR3, the DNA is TGTGCCAGCAGTGAATGGCTAGCGGGGGAAGGGACCCAGTACTTC. This encodes CASSEWLAGEGTQYF.

J is TRBJ2-7 and V is TRBV6-5; D unresolved. Trimming removed 7 bases at V and 2 bases at J, with 9 bases between. The length of the CDR3 is 12 residues. Per the germline V gene, CDR1 is MNHEY and CDR2 is SVGAGI. For the CDR3, the DNA is TGTGCCAGCAAATACAGCACCTACGAGCAGTACTTC. Its translation is CASKYSTYEQYF.

The rearrangement uses TRBV28 and TRBJ1-4; 8 nucleotides line up with TRBD1. CDR1 and CDR2 (germline): MDHEN, SYDVKM. The ends lost 3 bases at V and 3 bases at J; junction bases unmatched: 0. The length of the CDR3 is 14 residues. CDR3 protein: CASSFRGPNEKLFF. CDR3 coding DNA: TGTGCCAGCAGTTTCAGGGGGCCTAATGAAAAACTGTTTTTT.

The genes are TRBV19 and TRBJ2-2, with 13 bases that match TRBD2. The junction had 6 bases not matched to a gene; V was cut back by 8 bases and J by 6 bases. Germline V gene lookup returns CDR1 LNHDA and CDR2 SQIVND (reference sequence). The CDR3 spans 15 residues. In DNA form, the CDR3 reads TGTGCCAGTCCTTCGACTAGCGGGAGGCCCGGGGAGCTGTTTTTT. Its protein is CASPSTSGRPGELFF.

This sequence joins TRBV6-6 and TRBJ2-7, with a tentative D call TRBD1 (6 bases). This CDR3 has 15 residues. The V end lost 6 bases, the J end lost 0 bases, and 15 bases lay between the germline ends. Per the germline V gene, CDR1 is MNHNY and CDR2 is SVGAGI (reference sequence). DNA for the CDR3: TGTGCCAGCAGGGAACAATTACAGGGCTCCTACGAGCAGTACTTC. Amino acids: CASREQLQGSYEQYF.

In its sample, this clone was seen once. The chain employs TRBV11-3 and TRBJ2-2; D perhaps matches TRBD1 (7 bases). CDR3 length equals 13 residues. Per the germline V gene, CDR1 is SGHNT and CDR2 is YENEEA. The ends were cut back, 5 bases at V and 6 bases at J, with 10 bases in the middle. The CDR3 is CASSPRGAGELFF. The CDR3, as DNA: TGTGCCAGCAGCCCCAGGGGGGCCGGGGAGCTGTTTTTT.